This record covers a single T cell receptor (beta chain). No antigen is known for it. One end of the junction is discordant with germline, which a read error may explain. This sample was included in a study of cytomegalovirus exposure and HLA in healthy donors. Study in general: There were tens of millions of unique TCRs (from HLA-typed donors) in an early data release.

The PCR was carried out with 60 Vbeta primers and 13 Jbeta primers. This table comes from immunoSEQ multiplex PCR, and its TCRdb copy is limited to in-frame clones, with some not included. The profile shows 100,000 to 150,000 clones, 77% of them singletons. Whole-study findings and limits: One later analysis reportedly identified an Asian-associated ancestry cluster that showed fewer N-insertions than the roughly 700-donor mean. Trimming of TCR beta V- and J-genes showed a link, identified in a later analysis, to a missense DCLRE1C variant. Follow-up analysis seemed to connect common viral pathogens with several of the most significant clusters identified.

The sequence came from a male donor in good health and CMV-seropositive. The material sequenced was PBMCs.

The CDR3 DNA follows: TGTTCCAGCAGCGTGGTCAGGGGGGTACGCTACGAGCAGTACTTC. This gives the protein CSSSVVRGVRYEQYF. This sequence joins TRBV7-9 and TRBJ2-7; a weak D match, TRBD1 (7 bases). This CDR3 has 15 amino acids. Germline V gene data show CDR1 as SEHNR and CDR2 as FQNEAQ (reference sequence).